Presented here are 32 T cell receptor beta chains from one specimen sequenced in a study of radiation and T cells in renal cell carcinoma (dated by TCRdb to 2019 to 2021). In light of the paper, this sample's time point label describes: baseline pretreatment blood. According to the study, the label for this sample's treatment or condition signals: 15 Gy SBRT to primary tumor, nephrectomy 4 weeks later. Libraries came from the immunoSEQ multiplex PCR assay. TCRdb re-hosts the immuneACCESS table, in-frame sequences only. Its copies lack some clones; in the studies checked, an unresolved V gene accounts for under half of them, and the cause for the rest is not known. The sample includes 150,000 or so clones, with about 87% observed a single time. The ten largest make up 4.1% of the sample. This sample comprised blood, obtained from a patient whose treatment included radiotherapy and nephrectomy. Receptors originate from a woman aged 70 to 79 with renal cell carcinoma.

The rearrangement links TRBV7-8 to TRBJ2-5; maybe TRBD2 (7 bases). V was pared by 0 bases and J by 1 base, with 12 bases between. The CDR3 has 16 residues. Germline loops: CDR1 SGHVS, CDR2 FQNEAQ. CDR3 bases: TGTGCCAGCAGCTTAGCGGCGGGGGCGCGCCAAGAGACCCAGTACTTC. Protein sequence: CASSLAAGARQETQYF. The variable domain in full, completed from reference TRBV7-8 and TRBJ2-5, reads GAGVSQSPRYKVAKRGQDVALRCDPISGHVSLFWYQQALGQGPEFLTYFQNEAQLDKSGLPSDRFFAERPEGSVSTLKIQRTQQEDSAVYLCASSLAAGARQETQYFGPGTRLLVL.

The gene calls are TRBV28 and TRBJ1-2; the D is unclear. This CDR3 spans 12 amino acids. Looked up from germline, CDR1 is MDHEN and CDR2 is SYDVKM. V was clipped by 2 bases and J by 0 bases, with 1 base between them. DNA of the CDR3: TGTGCCAGCAGTTTACCTAACTATGGCTACACCTTC. This sequence encodes CASSLPNYGYTF.

This chain connects TRBV2 to TRBJ1-2; tentatively, D is TRBD1 (6 bases). CDR3 length equals 14 residues. CDR1 is SNHLY and CDR2 is FYNNEI in the germline V gene. Trimming took 8 bases from V and 5 from J, leaving 18 bases between them. The CDR3 DNA reads as TGTGCCAGCCAACCGGCCGGGGGCGGGTATGGCTACACCTTC. It yields the protein CASQPAGGGYGYTF.

This CDR3 is CASSLHGGNIQYF. In DNA form, the CDR3 reads TGTGCCAGCAGCTTGCACGGGGGGAACATTCAGTACTTC. The chain recombines TRBV5-4 with TRBJ2-4, with 7 positions matching TRBD2. Per germline, CDR1 SGHNT and CDR2 YYREEE (reference sequence). Trimming took 1 base from V and 7 from J; bases not matched to a gene: 2. The CDR3 is 13 amino acids.

This clone is a singleton in its sample. The chain recombines TRBV9 with TRBJ1-3, with D unresolved. Germline assignment: CDR1 SGDLS and CDR2 YYNGEE. This CDR3 is built from 14 residues. Trimming shortened V by 4 bases and J by 4 bases, and 12 bases separated the two germline ends. CDR3 in amino acids: CASSRQGSGNTIYF. CDR3 coding DNA: TGTGCCAGCAGCCGTCAAGGTTCGGGAAACACCATATATTTT.

This chain uses TRBV9 with TRBJ1-3, with D perhaps matching TRBD1 (6 bases). The V gene lost 0 bases and the J gene lost 8 bases, with 15 bases spanning the gap. The germline CDR1 and CDR2 sequences are SGDLS and YYNGEE. The CDR3 length is 15 residues. CDR3: CASSVESGGGHTIYF. Written as DNA, the CDR3 is TGTGCCAGCAGCGTAGAATCCGGGGGCGGTCACACCATATATTTT.

The count of this clone is one. The V call is TRBV19, the J call TRBJ2-7; tentatively, D is TRBD1 (6 bases). This CDR3 is 13 amino acids long. CDR1 and CDR2 from the germline V gene are LNHDA and SQIVND (reference sequence). The V end lost 5 bases, the J end lost 2 bases, and 10 bases lay between the germline ends. The CDR3 spells CASSLAGAYEQYF. CDR3 nucleotide sequence: TGTGCCAGTAGTCTCGCAGGGGCCTACGAGCAGTACTTC.

This clone came up once. The chain uses TRBV5-1 and TRBJ1-1; 11 positions agree with TRBD1. Germline loops: CDR1 SGHRS, CDR2 YFSETQ. V shed 0 bases and J 0 bases; nucleotides not matched to a gene: 4. The CDR3 totals 17 residues. The CDR3 spells CASSLVGQGVLNTEAFF. The CDR3 DNA is TGCGCCAGCAGCTTGGTGGGACAGGGGGTACTGAACACTGAAGCTTTCTTT.

This clone was detected only once. This chain joins TRBV7-2 and TRBJ1-4; TRBD1 is a possible D gene (5 bases). The germline gives CDR1 SGHTA, CDR2 FQGNSA. The CDR3 spans 14 residues. Trimming stripped 5 bases from V and 8 bases from J, with 15 bases between. In nucleotides, the CDR3 is TGTGCCAGCAGCCTCGGACACGGGGGGGAAAAACTGTTTTTT. Encoded protein: CASSLGHGGEKLFF.

The chain employs TRBV4-2 and TRBJ1-2, with no clear D. The CDR3 totals 14 residues. Trimming removed 0 bases from V and 5 bases from J, with 10 bases in between. Germline CDR1 LGHNA, CDR2 YNFKEQ. The CDR3 here is CASSQDRALYGYTF. The CDR3 nucleotides are TGTGCCAGCAGCCAAGATCGGGCCTTATATGGCTACACCTTC.

The chain combines TRBV29-1 with TRBJ1-2; TRBD1 matches 11 bases. Germline V CDR1 and CDR2: SQVTM, ANQGSEA. CDR3 length equals 14 residues. With 2 bases clipped from V and 6 bases from J, the junction kept 5 bases outside the gene matches. As DNA, the CDR3 is TGCAGCGTTGAAAGGGGACAGGGGGTAAATGGCTACACCTTC. This translates into CSVERGQGVNGYTF.

This chain joins TRBV7-3 and TRBJ2-3; D ambiguous. Per germline, CDR1 SGHTA and CDR2 FQGTGA. The CDR3 has 15 residues. V was shortened by 1 base and J by 2 bases, with 10 bases between the two germline ends. This chain's CDR3 is CASSLIGPHTDTQYF. In nucleotides, the CDR3 is TGTGCCAGCAGCTTAATCGGACCACACACAGATACGCAGTATTTT.

For this clone: The same CDR3 arises from other DNA sequences in this sample as well. This chain uses TRBV6-1 with TRBJ2-3; 8 bases are shared with TRBD2. This CDR3 comprises 15 residues. In germline, CDR1 is MNHNS, CDR2 SASEGT. Unmatched junction bases numbered 3, after V lost 4 bases and J lost 0 bases. The CDR3 region is CASSALAGSTDTQYF. The DNA of the CDR3 is TGTGCCAGCAGTGCGCTAGCGGGCAGCACAGATACGCAGTATTTT.

The V gene is TRBV7-8, the J gene TRBJ1-5; TRBD1 matches at 9 bases. V lost 5 bases and J lost 4; bases outside the gene matches: 6. Germline V CDR1 and CDR2: SGHVS, FQNEAQ. The CDR3 is 15 amino acids. The CDR3 here is CASSGGQGSNQPQHF. CDR3 DNA sequence: TGTGCCAGCAGCGGGGGACAGGGTTCGAATCAGCCCCAGCATTTT.

V and J are TRBV28 and TRBJ2-2, with 10 bases fitting TRBD2. The CDR3 extends over 15 amino acids. The junction had 2 bases not matched to a gene; V was cut back by 2 bases and J by 5 bases. CDR1 MDHEN and CDR2 SYDVKM come from the germline V gene. DNA for the CDR3: TGTGCCAGCAGTTTACCTAGCGGGGGAACCGGGGAGCTGTTTTTT. It yields the protein CASSLPSGGTGELFF.

This sequence joins TRBV19 and TRBJ1-1; a possible D gene is TRBD1 (5 bases). V was shortened by 0 bases and J by 1 base, with 9 bases between the two germline ends. The germline CDR1 and CDR2 sequences are LNHDA and SQIVND (reference sequence). The CDR3 has 15 amino acids. The CDR3 bases are TGTGCCAGTAGTATAGACGCGACAGCGAACACTGAAGCTTTCTTT. Translation: CASSIDATANTEAFF.

The chain employs TRBV6-1 and TRBJ1-2, with D unclear. Trimming shortened V by 8 bases and J by 3 bases, and 16 bases separated the two germline ends. Germline loops: CDR1 MNHNS, CDR2 SASEGT. The CDR3 sequence is 14 residues long. DNA of the CDR3: TGTGCCAGCTCCAAGGGTCCGTTCGACTATGGCTACACCTTC. This sequence encodes CASSKGPFDYGYTF.

The V gene is TRBV30, the J gene TRBJ1-5, with TRBD1 identical over 7 bases. Germline values: CDR1 GTSNPN, CDR2 SVGIG (reference sequence). The CDR3 covers 13 residues. Losses at the gene ends were 5 bases for V and 4 bases for J; bases not matched to a gene: 5. The CDR3: CAWRQGWNQPQHF. The CDR3 region has the DNA TGTGCCTGGCGACAGGGTTGGAATCAGCCCCAGCATTTT.

The V and J genes are TRBV10-3 and TRBJ2-6; perhaps TRBD2 as D (6 bases). V dropped 7 bases and J dropped 1 base, with 17 bases sitting between them. The CDR3 runs to 17 residues. CDR1 is ENHRY, CDR2 SYGVKD, per germline. The CDR3 protein is CAIKDAGRSSGANVLTF. CDR3 nucleotide sequence: TGTGCCATCAAGGATGCAGGGAGGAGTTCTGGGGCCAACGTCCTGACTTTC.

The genes are TRBV30 and TRBJ1-2; D is uncertain. The CDR3 loop spans 11 amino acids. Looked up from germline, CDR1 is GTSNPN and CDR2 is SVGIG (reference sequence). The V and J ends lost 3 bases and 0 bases respectively, with 2 bases between them. The CDR3 DNA reads TGTGCCTGGAGCGCTAACTATGGCTACACCTTC. Translation gives CAWSANYGYTF.

J is TRBJ2-5 and V is TRBV5-1; D is uncertain. This CDR3 contains 15 residues. V lost 4 bases and J 1 base, leaving 14 bases between the germline ends. Germline V gives CDR1 SGHRS, CDR2 YFSETQ. The CDR3 reads CASSGPGRSQETQYF. Here the CDR3 DNA reads TGCGCCAGCAGCGGACCCGGACGGAGCCAAGAGACCCAGTACTTC.

The chain is built from TRBV5-1 and TRBJ2-7; 12 nucleotides match TRBD2. Germline V CDR1 and CDR2: SGHRS, YFSETQ. CDR3 size: 19 residues. The J segment lost 2 bases and the V segment lost 1 base, leaving 13 bases of the junction unmatched. CDR3 amino acids: CASSLRASGGAKIAYEQYF. The CDR3 coding sequence is TGCGCCAGCAGCTTGAGGGCTAGCGGGGGGGCCAAGATAGCCTACGAGCAGTACTTC. Complete variable domain (other parts from reference TRBV5-1 and TRBJ2-7): KAGVTQTPRYLIKTRGQQVTLSCSPISGHRSVSWYQQTPGQGLQFLFEYFSETQRNKGNFPGRFSGRQFSNSRSEMNVSTLELGDSALYLCASSLRASGGAKIAYEQYFGPGTRLTVT.

The V and J genes are TRBV7-8 and TRBJ1-5; no clear D. This CDR3 spans 16 amino acids. Germline CDR1 SGHVS, CDR2 FQNEAQ. V lost 5 bases, J lost 1 base, and 15 bases lay in between. The CDR3 coding sequence is TGTGCCAGCAGCCGGAGTGAGGGCACGAGCAATCAGCCCCAGCATTTT. Residues: CASSRSEGTSNQPQHF.

The rearrangement links TRBV7-2 to TRBJ1-5, with TRBD1 matching over 7 bases. The CDR3 sequence is 14 residues long. CDR1 SGHTA and CDR2 FQGNSA come from the germline V gene. The V and J ends lost 2 bases and 4 bases, in that order; junction bases with no gene match: 2. The CDR3 sequence: CASSLLTGNQPQHF. The CDR3 nucleotides read TGTGCCAGCAGCTTACTGACAGGGAATCAGCCCCAGCATTTT. Complete variable domain (other parts from reference TRBV7-2 and TRBJ1-5): GAGVSQSPSNKVTEKGKDVELRCDPISGHTALYWYRQSLGQGLEFLIYFQGNSAPDKSGLPSDRFSAERTGGSVSTLTIQRTQQEDSAVYLCASSLLTGNQPQHFGDGTRLSIL.

The chain carries TRBV4-3 and TRBJ1-2; no clear D gene. CDR1 is LGHNA and CDR2 is YSLEER in the germline V gene. This CDR3 comprises 15 residues. Between the trimmed V and J ends, which lost 0 bases and 1 base, there was a span of 9 bases. CDR3: CASSQDNGVNYGYTF. CDR3 nucleotide sequence: TGCGCCAGCAGCCAAGATAACGGGGTTAACTATGGCTACACCTTC.

The V and J genes are TRBV18 and TRBJ1-1; D is uncertain. This CDR3 has 15 residues. Germline V gene data show CDR1 as KGHSH and CDR2 as LQKENI. V was trimmed by 2 bases and J by 0 bases, leaving 10 bases between them. CDR3 sequence: CASSPGATMNTEAFF. The CDR3 bases are TGTGCCAGCTCACCAGGAGCCACCATGAACACTGAAGCTTTCTTT.

In its sample, this clone was seen once. DNA for the CDR3: TGTGCCAGCAGTGAAAACAGGGGAGGGACTGAAGCTTTCTTT. Residues: CASSENRGGTEAFF. This chain joins TRBV6-1 and TRBJ1-1, with 7 bases identical to TRBD1. Germline CDR1 reads MNHNS; CDR2 reads SASEGT. V gave up 2 bases and J gave up 5 bases; unmatched junction bases: 5. CDR3 length: 14 amino acids.

The rearrangement joins TRBV27 to TRBJ2-2, with D possibly matching TRBD2 (5 bases). The V gene's germline CDR1 is MNHEY and CDR2 SMNVEV (reference sequence). Trimming shortened V by 5 bases and J by 1 base, and 11 bases separated the two germline ends. The CDR3 length is 15 residues. The CDR3 here is CASSPQRGNTGELFF. CDR3 coding DNA: TGTGCCAGCAGTCCCCAACGGGGGAACACCGGGGAGCTGTTTTTT.

The chain carries TRBV6-1 and TRBJ1-1; D gene ambiguous. This CDR3 has 13 amino acids. CDR1 and CDR2 (germline): MNHNS, SASEGT. Trimming cost V 6 bases and J 4 bases, with 12 bases left between them. CDR3 protein: CASSKDQGTEAFF. DNA of the CDR3: TGTGCCAGCAGCAAGGATCAAGGCACTGAAGCTTTCTTT.

The chain employs TRBV11-3 and TRBJ2-7, with 9 bases that match TRBD1. Germline CDR1 is SGHNT and CDR2 is YENEEA. V shed 1 base and J 2 bases; nucleotides not matched to a gene: 6. The length of the CDR3 is 16 residues. The CDR3 DNA sequence: TGTGCCAGCAGCTTAGTCGGGACAGGGCAAACCTACGAGCAGTACTTC. Translating gives CASSLVGTGQTYEQYF.

The chain recombines TRBV7-2 with TRBJ2-7, with D possibly matching TRBD1 (7 bases). Per germline, CDR1 SGHTA and CDR2 FQGNSA. The V end was cut by 1 base, the J end by 2 bases, with 9 bases between. This CDR3 contains 14 residues. CDR3 residues: CASSLVRGAYEQYF. In DNA, the CDR3 is TGTGCCAGCAGCTTAGTCAGGGGGGCCTACGAGCAGTACTTC.

This rearrangement joins TRBV2 to TRBJ1-2; maybe TRBD1 (5 bases). Germline V gene sequence: CDR1 SNHLY, CDR2 FYNNEI. The CDR3 sequence is 16 residues long. Trimming took 1 base from V and 5 from J, leaving 17 bases between them. This CDR3 is CASSEVVGAVGYGYTF. CDR3 nucleotides: TGTGCCAGCAGTGAAGTTGTCGGGGCAGTCGGGTATGGCTACACCTTC.